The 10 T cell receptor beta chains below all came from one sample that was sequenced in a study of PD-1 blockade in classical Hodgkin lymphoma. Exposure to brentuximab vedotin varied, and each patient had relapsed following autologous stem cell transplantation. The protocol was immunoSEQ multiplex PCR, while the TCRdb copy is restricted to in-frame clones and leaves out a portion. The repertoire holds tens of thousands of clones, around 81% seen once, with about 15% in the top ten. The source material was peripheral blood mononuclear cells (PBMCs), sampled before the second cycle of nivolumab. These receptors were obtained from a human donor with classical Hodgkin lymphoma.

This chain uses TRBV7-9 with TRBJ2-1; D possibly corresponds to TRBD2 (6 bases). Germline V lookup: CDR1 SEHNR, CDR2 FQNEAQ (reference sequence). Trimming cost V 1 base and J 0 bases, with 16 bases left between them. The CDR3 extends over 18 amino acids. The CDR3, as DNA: TGTGCCAGCAGCTTAGTTCGGGCGGGACCGAGCTCCTACAATGAGCAGTTCTTC. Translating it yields CASSLVRAGPSSYNEQFF.

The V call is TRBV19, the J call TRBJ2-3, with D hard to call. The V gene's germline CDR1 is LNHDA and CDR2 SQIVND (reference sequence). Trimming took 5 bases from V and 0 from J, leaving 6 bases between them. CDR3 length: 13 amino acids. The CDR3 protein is CASSSDSTDTQYF. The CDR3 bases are TGTGCCAGTAGTTCCGACAGCACAGATACGCAGTATTTT.

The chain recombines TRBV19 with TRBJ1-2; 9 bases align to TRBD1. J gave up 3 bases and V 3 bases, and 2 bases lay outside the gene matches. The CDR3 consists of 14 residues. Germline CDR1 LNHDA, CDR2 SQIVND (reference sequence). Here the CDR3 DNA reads TGTGCCAGTAGTATCCGGGACAGGGACTATGGCTACACCTTC. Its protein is CASSIRDRDYGYTF.

The CDR3 DNA follows: TGTGCCAGCACCACTCCTAGCGGGAGGGCGTCGGCAGATACGCAGTATTTT. Protein product: CASTTPSGRASADTQYF. This chain uses TRBV28 with TRBJ2-3; the match to TRBD2 covers 12 bases. This CDR3 comprises 17 residues. Trimming cost V 7 bases and J 4 bases; bases outside gene matches: 12. Germline loops: CDR1 MDHEN, CDR2 SYDVKM.

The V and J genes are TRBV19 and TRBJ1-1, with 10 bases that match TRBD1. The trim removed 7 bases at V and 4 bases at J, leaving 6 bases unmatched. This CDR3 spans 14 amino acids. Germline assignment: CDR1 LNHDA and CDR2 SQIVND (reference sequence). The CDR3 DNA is TGTGCCAGTAACAAGGGACAGGGGTTCACTGAAGCTTTCTTT. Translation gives CASNKGQGFTEAFF.

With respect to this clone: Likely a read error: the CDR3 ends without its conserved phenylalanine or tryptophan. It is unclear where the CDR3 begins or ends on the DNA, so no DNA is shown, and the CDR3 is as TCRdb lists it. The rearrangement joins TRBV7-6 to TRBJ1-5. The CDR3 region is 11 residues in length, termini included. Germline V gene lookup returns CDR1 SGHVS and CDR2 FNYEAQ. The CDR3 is CANRTVPGAGG.

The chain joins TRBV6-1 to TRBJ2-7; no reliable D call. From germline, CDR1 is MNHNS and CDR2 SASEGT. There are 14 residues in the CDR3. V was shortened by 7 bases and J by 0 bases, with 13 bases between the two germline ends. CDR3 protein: CASKRERSSYEQYF. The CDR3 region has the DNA TGTGCCAGCAAGCGCGAGAGGAGCTCCTACGAGCAGTACTTC.

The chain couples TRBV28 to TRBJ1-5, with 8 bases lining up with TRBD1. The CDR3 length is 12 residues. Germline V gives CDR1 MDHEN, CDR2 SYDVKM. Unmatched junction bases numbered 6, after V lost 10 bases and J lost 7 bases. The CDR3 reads CATRTGGQPQHF. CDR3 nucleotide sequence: TGTGCCACCAGAACAGGGGGACAGCCCCAGCATTTT.

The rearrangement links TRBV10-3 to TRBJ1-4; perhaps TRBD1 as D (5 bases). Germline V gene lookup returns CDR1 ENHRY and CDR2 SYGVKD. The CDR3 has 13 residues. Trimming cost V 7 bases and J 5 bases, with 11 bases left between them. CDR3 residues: CAIKAGLNEKLFF. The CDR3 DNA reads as TGTGCCATCAAGGCAGGGCTGAATGAAAAACTGTTTTTT.

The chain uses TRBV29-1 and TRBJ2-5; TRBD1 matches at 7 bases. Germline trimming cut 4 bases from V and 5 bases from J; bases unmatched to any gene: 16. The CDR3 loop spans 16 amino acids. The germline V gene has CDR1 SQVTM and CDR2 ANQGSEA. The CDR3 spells CSVVLPTGSTWETQYF. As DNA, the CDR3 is TGCAGCGTTGTCCTTCCGACAGGGTCTACCTGGGAGACCCAGTACTTC. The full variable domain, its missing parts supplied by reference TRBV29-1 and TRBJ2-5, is SAVISQKPSRDICQRGTSLTIQCQVDSQVTMMFWYRQQPGQSLTLIATANQGSEATYESGFVIDKFPISRPNLTFSTLTVSNMSPEDSSIYLCSVVLPTGSTWETQYFGPGTRLLVL.